This T cell receptor (beta chain) was profiled in a study of regulatory T cells in long-lasting Graves disease. The wider study: More than 5 years of antithyroid drugs with positive TSH receptor antibodies defined persistent Graves' disease.

Through Arm-PCR of CDR3 regions and iRepertoire HTBI primers, TCR beta libraries were built. Original data processing: From all samples, identification returned 11 to 15 TRBJ and approximately 67 TRBV segments. TCRdb reprocessed the multiplex PCR reads via MiXCR and lists one record per CDR3 protein. These V and J calls rely on TCRdb rather than the paper's analysis. The sample includes hundreds of thousands of distinct CDR3 sequences, roughly 21% of them seen just once. Study-level results: TRBV28, TRBJ1-2 and TRBJ2-5 emerged as the favored segments in persistent disease.

This clonotype was recorded at least ten times. The target antigen is unknown. Time point given: persistent/refractory GD, antithyroid drugs over 5 years with positive TRAb. PBMCs were the source of the RNA used for TCR sequencing. The patient group derived from an endocrinology department in Xi'an, China. The CDR3 length is 15 residues. Between the trimmed V and J ends, which lost 5 bases and 10 bases, there was a span of 18 bases. CDR1 and CDR2 from the germline V gene are LNHDA and SQIVND (reference sequence). This chain connects TRBV19 to TRBJ1-6; perhaps TRBD1 as D (5 bases). Sequenced here: peripheral blood mononuclear cells (PBMCs), sampled when the disease was refractory, from a patient treated with antithyroid drugs. The sequence derives from a female donor with Graves disease. DNA for the CDR3: TGTGCCAGTAGTCCCTCGGACGGGGGATACTCACCCCTCCACTTT. Amino acids: CASSPSDGGYSPLHF. Combining the CDR3 with reference TRBV19 and TRBJ1-6 gives the whole variable domain DGGITQSPKYLFRKEGQNVTLSCEQNLNHDAMYWYRQDPGQGLRLIYYSQIVNDFQKGDIAEGYSVSREKKESFPLTVTSAQKNPTAFYLCASSPSDGGYSPLHFGNGTRLTVT.